The present entry profiles one T cell receptor (beta chain) with its context. Its antigen remains unknown. Per the germline V gene, CDR1 is MDHEN and CDR2 is SYDVKM. V shed 3 bases, J shed 0 bases, and the junction held 2 bases outside the gene matches. CDR3 size: 14 residues. The data belong to a study of beta chain features in type 1 diabetes. Overall study findings and caveats: Junctions at VDJ sites from type 1 diabetes patients had fewer insertions and more deletions. A PCR bias possibly favoring shorter templates would apply equally to patients and controls.

The study reverse transcribed the entire isolated RNA, so it sequenced expressed TCRB transcripts. Some 3.6 million reads was the average for naive, central memory and regulatory T cell samples. Repertoires were generated with immunoSEQ multiplex PCR, while TCRdb's copy carries only in-frame clones and drops some. This sample yields 130,000 to 150,000 clones, of which nearly 50% are seen a single time; 0.35% to 0.5% belongs to the top ten. V and J are TRBV28 and TRBJ2-7, with 7 bases matching TRBD1. The sequencing sample was made of Tregs from blood. The receptor was derived from a young man in good health. CDR3 in amino acids: CASSLTGSSYEQYF. CDR3 nucleotides: TGTGCCAGCAGTTTGACAGGGAGCTCCTACGAGCAGTACTTC.